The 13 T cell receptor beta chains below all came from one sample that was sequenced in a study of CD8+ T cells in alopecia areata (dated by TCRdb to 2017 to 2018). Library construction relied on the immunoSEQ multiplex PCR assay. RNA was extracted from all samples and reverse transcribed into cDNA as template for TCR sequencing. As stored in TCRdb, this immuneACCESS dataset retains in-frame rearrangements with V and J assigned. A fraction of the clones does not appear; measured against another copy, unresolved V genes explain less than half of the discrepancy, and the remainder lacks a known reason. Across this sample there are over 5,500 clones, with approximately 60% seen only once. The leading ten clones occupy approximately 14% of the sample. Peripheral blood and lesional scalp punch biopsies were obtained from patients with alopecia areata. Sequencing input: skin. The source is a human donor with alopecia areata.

The chain's CDR3 is CASSEGTHLGETQYF. The DNA of the CDR3 is TGTGCCAGCAGTGAAGGGACCCACTTGGGGGAGACCCAGTACTTC. This rearrangement joins TRBV25-1 to TRBJ2-5; D could derive from TRBD1 or TRBD2 (5 bases each). Germline CDR1 reads MGHDK; CDR2 reads SYGVNS. The V end was cut by 2 bases, the J end by 5 bases, with 15 bases between. CDR3 length: 15 amino acids.

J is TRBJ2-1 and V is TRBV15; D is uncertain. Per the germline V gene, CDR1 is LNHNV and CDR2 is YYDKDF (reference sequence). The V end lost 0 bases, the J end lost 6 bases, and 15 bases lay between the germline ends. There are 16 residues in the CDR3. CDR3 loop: CATSRDRPPTRNEQFF. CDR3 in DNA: TGTGCCACCAGCAGAGATCGGCCCCCAACGCGCAATGAGCAGTTCTTC.

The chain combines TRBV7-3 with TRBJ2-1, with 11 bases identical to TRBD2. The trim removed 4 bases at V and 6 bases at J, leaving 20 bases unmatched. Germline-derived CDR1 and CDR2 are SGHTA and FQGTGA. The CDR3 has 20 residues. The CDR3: CASSSRRTSGSPLSANEQFF. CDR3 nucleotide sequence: TGTGCCAGCAGCTCCCGCCGGACTAGCGGGTCCCCCCTTAGCGCCAATGAGCAGTTCTTC.

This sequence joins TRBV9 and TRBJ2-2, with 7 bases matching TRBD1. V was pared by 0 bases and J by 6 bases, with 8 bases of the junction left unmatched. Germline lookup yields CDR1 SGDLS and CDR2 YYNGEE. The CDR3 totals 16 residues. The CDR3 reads CASSVAGDSLPGELFF. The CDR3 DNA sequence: TGTGCCAGCAGCGTAGCTGGGGACAGTTTGCCCGGGGAGCTGTTTTTT.

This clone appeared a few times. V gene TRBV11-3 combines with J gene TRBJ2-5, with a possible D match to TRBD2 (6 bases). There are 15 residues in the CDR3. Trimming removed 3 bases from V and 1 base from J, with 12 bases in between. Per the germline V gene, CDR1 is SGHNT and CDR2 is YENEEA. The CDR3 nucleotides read TGTGCCAGCAGCTTCCCCTGGAGGGCCCAAGAGACCCAGTACTTC. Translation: CASSFPWRAQETQYF.

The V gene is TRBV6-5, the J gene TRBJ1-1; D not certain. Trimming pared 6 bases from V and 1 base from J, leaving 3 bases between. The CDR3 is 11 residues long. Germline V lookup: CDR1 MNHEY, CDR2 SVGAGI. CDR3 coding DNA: TGTGCCAGCAGGGCGAACACTGAAGCTTTCTTT. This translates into CASRANTEAFF.

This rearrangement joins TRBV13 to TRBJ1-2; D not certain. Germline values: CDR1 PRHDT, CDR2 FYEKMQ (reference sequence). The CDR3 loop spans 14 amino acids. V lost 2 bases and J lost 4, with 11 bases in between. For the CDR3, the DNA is TGTGCCAGCAGCTTACGGGGTAGCCTCTATGGCTACACCTTC. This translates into CASSLRGSLYGYTF.

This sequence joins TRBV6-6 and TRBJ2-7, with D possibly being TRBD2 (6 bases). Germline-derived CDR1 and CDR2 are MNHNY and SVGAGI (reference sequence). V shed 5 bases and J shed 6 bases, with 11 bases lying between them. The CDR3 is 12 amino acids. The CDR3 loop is CASSQAGPEQYF. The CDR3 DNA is TGTGCCAGCAGTCAGGCGGGGCCCGAGCAGTACTTC.

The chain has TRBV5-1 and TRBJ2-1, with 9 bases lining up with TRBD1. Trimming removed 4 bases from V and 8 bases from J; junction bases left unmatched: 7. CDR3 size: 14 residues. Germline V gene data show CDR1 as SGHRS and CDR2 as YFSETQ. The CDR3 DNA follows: TGCGCCAGCAGCCTTCACAGGGGGCGCGATGAGCAGTTCTTC. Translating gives CASSLHRGRDEQFF.

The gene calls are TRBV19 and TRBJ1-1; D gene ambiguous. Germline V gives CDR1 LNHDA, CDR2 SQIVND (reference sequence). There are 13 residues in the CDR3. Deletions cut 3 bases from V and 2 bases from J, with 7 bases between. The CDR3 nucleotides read TGTGCCAGTAGTATTGGAATTAACACTGAAGCTTTCTTT. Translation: CASSIGINTEAFF.

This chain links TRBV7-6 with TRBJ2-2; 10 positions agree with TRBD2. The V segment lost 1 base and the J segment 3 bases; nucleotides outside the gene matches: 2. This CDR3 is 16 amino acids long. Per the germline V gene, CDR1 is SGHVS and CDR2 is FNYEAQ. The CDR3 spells CASSLGTSGDTGELFF. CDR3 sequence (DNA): TGTGCCAGCAGCTTAGGGACTAGCGGAGACACCGGGGAGCTGTTTTTT.

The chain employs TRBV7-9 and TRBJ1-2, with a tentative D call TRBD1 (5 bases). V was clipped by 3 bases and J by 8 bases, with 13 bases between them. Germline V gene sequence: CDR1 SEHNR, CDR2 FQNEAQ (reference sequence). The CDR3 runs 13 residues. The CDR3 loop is CASSFQGERGYTF. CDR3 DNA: TGTGCCAGCAGCTTTCAGGGTGAGAGGGGCTACACCTTC.

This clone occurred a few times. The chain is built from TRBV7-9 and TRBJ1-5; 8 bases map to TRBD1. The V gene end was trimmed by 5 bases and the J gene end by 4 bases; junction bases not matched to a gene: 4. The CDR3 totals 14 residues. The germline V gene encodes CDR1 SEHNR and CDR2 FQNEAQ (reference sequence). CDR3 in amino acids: CASSERQGNQPQHF. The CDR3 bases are TGTGCCAGCAGCGAAAGACAGGGGAATCAGCCCCAGCATTTT.